The next 21 T cell receptor beta chains were all read from a single sample in a study of post-analysis software for immune sequencing data. Study-wide results and limits: Included in a set of about five TRBV segments more frequent in patients than controls were TRBV5-6, TRBV5-1 and TRBV20-1.

Which antigens these TCRs recognize remains unknown. Libraries were made from TCR beta cDNA, and they carried unique molecular identifiers. TCRdb passed the PCR reads through MiXCR, listing each CDR3 protein once. Among approximately 730,000 distinct CDR3 sequences listed, approximately 44% were seen once. Sequencing was done on a sample of blood. The receptor source for this set is a girl between 5 and 17 years old with multiple sclerosis.

The rearrangement uses TRBV7-8 and TRBJ2-3, with 11 bases matching TRBD2. Trimming at V came to 8 bases and at J to 12 bases, leaving 10 bases not matched to a gene. The CDR3 covers 13 residues. In germline, CDR1 is SGHVS, CDR2 FQNEAQ. For the CDR3, the DNA is TGTGCCAGCCAAGCTAGCGGGAGGATAAGTCAGTATTTT. It is translated as CASQASGRISQYF.

The chain couples TRBV6-5 to TRBJ2-7; D ambiguous. Deletions cut 2 bases from V and 0 bases from J, with 11 bases between. This CDR3 contains 15 residues. CDR1 and CDR2 (germline): MNHEY, SVGAGI. The CDR3 DNA sequence: TGTGCCAGCAGTTACCAGCCAGCTAGCTCCTACGAGCAGTACTTC. As protein: CASSYQPASSYEQYF.

Concerning this clonotype itself: The junction does not match germline at one end; this may be a read error. The chain has TRBV5-1 and TRBJ2-5; D tentatively fits TRBD1 or TRBD2 (5 bases each). Germline CDR1 is SGHRS and CDR2 is YFSETQ. This CDR3 is built from 15 residues. The CDR3 DNA reads as TGCGCCAGCACCCTCGGTGGGGGAAAGCAAGAGACCCGGTACTTC. Amino acid sequence: CASTLGGGKQETRYF. Combining the CDR3 with reference TRBV5-1 and TRBJ2-5 gives the whole variable domain KAGVTQTPRYLIKTRGQQVTLSCSPISGHRSVSWYQQTPGQGLQFLFEYFSETQRNKGNFPGRFSGRQFSNSRSEMNVSTLELGDSALYLCASTLGGGKQETRYFGPGTRLLVL.

This clonotype has only a few counts. The chain is built from TRBV6-6 and TRBJ2-1; 12 nucleotides align to TRBD1. This CDR3 is built from 16 residues. Germline loops: CDR1 MNHNY, CDR2 SVGAGI (reference sequence). J lost 6 bases, V lost 2 bases, and 5 bases had no gene match. The CDR3: CASSYLGQGARNEQFF. The CDR3 DNA sequence: TGTGCCAGCAGTTACCTGGGACAGGGGGCCCGCAATGAGCAGTTCTTC.

The V gene is TRBV12-3 or TRBV12-4, the J gene TRBJ2-4; perhaps TRBD2 as D (6 bases). The DNA matches TRBJ2-7 better at its end, which makes the J call doubtful. The CDR3 is made up of 14 amino acids. The CDR3 loop is CASSFLRGTYEQYF. DNA for the CDR3: TGTGCCAGCAGTTTCCTACGCGGGACCTACGAGCAGTACTTC.

This clonotype turned up a few times. The chain employs TRBV6-1 and TRBJ2-1; tentatively, D is TRBD2 (5 bases). Per germline, CDR1 MNHNS and CDR2 SASEGT. The V end was cut by 6 bases, the J end by 5 bases, with 26 bases between. The CDR3 is 18 amino acids. CDR3 in DNA: TGTGCCAGCAGCCGTGTTTGGAGCGGAGGCAGGCGGAACAATGAGCAGTTCTTC. Translating gives CASSRVWSGGRRNNEQFF.

The rearrangement uses TRBV5-1 and TRBJ1-2; a weak D match, TRBD1 (5 bases). The CDR3 totals 16 residues. The V end was cut by 0 bases, the J end by 4 bases, with 16 bases between. Germline lookup yields CDR1 SGHRS and CDR2 YFSETQ. CDR3 nucleotide sequence: TGCGCCAGCAGCTTGGTTCAGGGCCTTGGGATCTATGGCTACACCTTC. This encodes CASSLVQGLGIYGYTF.

The rearrangement uses TRBV20-1 and TRBJ1-2; 7 bases map to TRBD1. Looked up from germline, CDR1 is DFQATT and CDR2 is SNEGSKA (reference sequence). V was pared by 0 bases and J by 6 bases, with 4 bases of the junction left unmatched. The CDR3 is 13 residues long. CDR3 sequence: CSARDQTGDGYTF. The CDR3 region has the DNA TGCAGTGCTAGAGATCAAACAGGGGATGGCTACACCTTC.

This clonotype was counted a single time. The rearrangement joins TRBV28 to TRBJ2-7, with D perhaps given as TRBD1 or TRBD2 (5 bases each). The CDR3 sequence is 15 residues long. Germline V lookup: CDR1 MDHEN, CDR2 SYDVKM. V lost 2 bases and J lost 2, with 13 bases in between. The CDR3 DNA is TGTGCCAGCAGTTTAGGGACGGCGGCGACCTACGAGCAGTACTTC. It translates to CASSLGTAATYEQYF.

The chain links TRBV7-6 to TRBJ1-2; no definite D call. Germline V gene data show CDR1 as SGHVS and CDR2 as FNYEAQ. Trimming left V 5 bases short and J 0 bases short, with 13 bases between. The CDR3 spans 15 residues. CDR3 sequence reads: CASSPSAQANYGYTF. The CDR3 DNA follows: TGTGCCAGCAGCCCGTCGGCCCAAGCTAACTATGGCTACACCTTC.

This chain uses TRBV5-1 with TRBJ2-7, with no clear D. Deletions cut 5 bases from V and 5 bases from J, with 20 bases between. Germline CDR1 reads SGHRS; CDR2 reads YFSETQ. The CDR3 is 15 amino acids. The CDR3 spells CASRAVGRSNDEQYF. The CDR3, as DNA: TGCGCCAGCAGGGCGGTAGGCAGGTCAAACGACGAGCAGTACTTC.

V is TRBV28 and J is TRBJ2-5; 8 nucleotides match TRBD2. The CDR3 is 16 residues long. Germline CDR1 MDHEN, CDR2 SYDVKM. The V segment lost 3 bases and the J segment 5 bases; nucleotides outside the gene matches: 11. CDR3 region: CASSFWTSRPRETQYF. In nucleotides, the CDR3 is TGTGCCAGCAGTTTTTGGACTAGCCGACCCAGGGAGACCCAGTACTTC.

This clonotype was detected many times. This chain connects TRBV5-4 to TRBJ2-5, with TRBD2 identical over 12 bases. V dropped 0 bases and J dropped 3; count of bases not matched to a gene: 0. Germline CDR1 and CDR2: SGHNT and YYREEE (reference sequence). The CDR3 is 15 amino acids. The CDR3 DNA reads as TGTGCCAGCAGCTTGGGACTAGCGGGAGAAGAGACCCAGTACTTC. Its translation: CASSLGLAGEETQYF.

The chain couples TRBV27 to TRBJ2-3; D not resolved. V was pared by 7 bases and J by 0 bases, with 14 bases between. Germline lookup yields CDR1 MNHEY and CDR2 SMNVEV (reference sequence). The CDR3 loop spans 15 amino acids. The CDR3 sequence is CASTLDFQSTDTQYF. The CDR3 DNA reads TGTGCCAGCACCCTTGACTTCCAGAGCACAGATACGCAGTATTTT.

The chain carries TRBV7-9 and TRBJ2-7, with 7 bases identical to TRBD2. This CDR3 has 17 amino acids. The junction had 12 bases not matched to a gene; V was cut back by 4 bases and J by 0 bases. Germline CDR1 and CDR2: SEHNR and FQNEAQ (reference sequence). CDR3 in DNA: TGTGCCAGCAGCTCGACTGGCGGGAGTGCCAGCTCCTACGAGCAGTACTTC. This sequence encodes CASSSTGGSASSYEQYF.

The chain employs TRBV6-6 and TRBJ2-5; the match to TRBD1 covers 8 bases. The junction had 8 bases not matched to a gene; V was cut back by 2 bases and J by 0 bases. Germline V gives CDR1 MNHNY, CDR2 SVGAGI (reference sequence). The CDR3 has 17 residues. CDR3 loop: CASSYGGTGGYQETQYF. As DNA, the CDR3 is TGTGCCAGCAGTTACGGAGGAACAGGGGGGTACCAAGAGACCCAGTACTTC.

The V gene is TRBV25-1, the J gene TRBJ1-2; 9 nucleotides agree with TRBD1. The CDR3 runs 15 residues. The germline gives CDR1 MGHDK, CDR2 SYGVNS. V dropped 1 base and J dropped 4; count of bases not matched to a gene: 4. The DNA of the CDR3 is TGTGCCAGCAGTGAATCGGGACAGGGCGGCTATGGCTACACCTTC. This sequence encodes CASSESGQGGYGYTF.

About this clonotype: At one boundary the junction diverges from the germline segment, which might be a read error. V is TRBV7-9 and J is TRBJ2-5; D may be TRBD1 (6 bases). The closer fit of TRBJ2-7 to the DNA end suggests the J call may be wrong. CDR3 length: 14 residues. Per germline, CDR1 SEHNR and CDR2 FQNEAQ (reference sequence). The CDR3 region is CASSHRDGTYEQYF. CDR3 coding DNA: TGCGCCAGCAGCCACAGGGACGGTACCTACGAGCAGTACTTC.

This clonotype was counted between two and nine times. The V call is TRBV6-5, the J call TRBJ1-2; D perhaps matches TRBD1 (5 bases). The germline V gene has CDR1 MNHEY and CDR2 SVGAGI. There are 15 residues in the CDR3. Trimming shortened V by 6 bases and J by 2 bases, and 16 bases separated the two germline ends. CDR3 DNA sequence: TGTGCCAGCAGACCCGACAGAAATAGAAACTATGGCTACACCTTC. Translation gives CASRPDRNRNYGYTF.

This clonotype was picked up many times. The chain has TRBV6-4 and TRBJ2-3; 7 bases line up with TRBD2. V gave up 8 bases and J gave up 1 base; unmatched junction bases: 9. Per the germline V gene, CDR1 is MRHNA and CDR2 is SNTAGT. The CDR3 has 15 residues. The CDR3 here is CASADSAGGTDTQYF. The DNA for the CDR3 is TGTGCCAGCGCGGACTCGGCGGGGGGCACAGATACGCAGTATTTT.

The chain recombines TRBV28 with TRBJ1-2; 10 nucleotides line up with TRBD1. The CDR3 extends over 15 amino acids. CDR1 MDHEN and CDR2 SYDVKM come from the germline V gene. V gave up 5 bases and J gave up 5 bases; unmatched junction bases: 8. CDR3 region: CASSETGGSTYGYTF. The CDR3, as DNA: TGTGCCAGCAGTGAGACAGGGGGCTCTACGTATGGCTACACCTTC.